The present T cell receptor beta chain was sequenced within a study of T cell responses to AZD1222 COVID-19 vaccine (dated by TCRdb to the early 2020s). Describing the broader study: AZD1222 recipients given second doses at about 4 weeks or at about 12 weeks were pooled, since spike-specific TCR depth and breadth were not found to differ between the two schedules. A total of 230 to 250 trial participants underwent TCR sequencing, of whom nearly 210 received two doses of AZD1222 and some 26 received two doses of the MenACWY control vaccine. Trial participants were enrolled by age into subgroups of 18-55, 56-69 and 70-plus years, and about 150, 27 and 61 TCR-sequenced participants, respectively, were included in these subgroups.

Reading the label with the study, this specimen's time point is: baseline before first vaccination. Vaccinee samples came from UK trials COV001 and COV002, including a single-blind randomized controlled phase 2/3 trial of AZD1222 (ChAdOx1 nCoV-19) in healthy adults. For TCRbeta chain sequencing, PBMC samples were collected from trial participants at day 0 and at day 28 after the second dose. Looking up the germline V gene yields CDR1 LGHNA and CDR2 YNFKEQ. The CDR3 runs 15 amino acids, cysteine and phenylalanine included. Of the read, only the CDR3 DNA is kept; its 45 bases are in frame from base 1. V lost 3 bases and J lost 2 bases, and the count of bases not matched to a germline gene is 3. The CDR3 regions of human TCRbeta chains were subjected to immunosequencing. The published analysis was carried out like this. TCRs in the repertoires were matched against a reference library of SARS-CoV-2-specific TCRs that had been generated with the MIRA antigen-specificity platform. Breadth was defined as the fraction of unique TCRs that were SARS-CoV-2-associated. Depth was defined as the fraction of total T cells that were SARS-CoV-2-associated. Each spike-specific TCR was assigned to its reactive spike region and to a CD4 or CD8 class using the MIRA data. Log10-transformed breadth and depth values were compared by one-way ANOVA with Sidak's multiple comparisons tests. The immuneACCESS repertoire file appears here via TCRdb, limited to in-frame rearrangements. These files lack a portion of the clones; in checked studies, under half of the deficit traces to unresolved V genes, and the cause of the others is not known. V and J calls and clone size are those listed in that table; D and trimming were worked out from the DNA. The sample has some 130,000 clones on record, about 90% of them singletons. The ten largest account for 1.9% of the sample.

What the work shows at the level of the full study, not this receptor alone: Spike-specific TCR breadth and depth rose significantly after two AZD1222 doses compared with day 0 and with MenACWY recipients. In the small 56-69-year group, the increase in depth fell short of significance, most likely because of low power. Conclusions about previously exposed vaccinees are limited, since just six AZD1222 recipients were seropositive for SARS-CoV-2 at baseline. Vaccine-associated CD4 TCRs spanned the whole spike protein, with dominant responses in regions 160-218 and 743-854. Because no day 14 peak-response samples were available, repertoires were characterized only after the peak T cell response. Most participants were white British and females outnumbered males, and the authors suggested that clonal diversity may have been underestimated. Epitopes outside the regions mutated in the B.1.351 and B.1.1.7 variants were reportedly recognized by nearly half of the unique spike-specific TCRs.

Comments on this clone: Its binding antigen is unknown. No per-base quality is available; no much larger clone lies one base away.

The sequencing here drew on peripheral blood, taken on day 0 of AZD1222 vaccination. The chain links TRBV4-2 with TRBJ2-2, and 7 junctional nucleotides match TRBD1. This receptor was identified in an adult in good health. The DNA sequence is TGTGCCAGCAGCCAGAGGACAGGAAACACCGGGGAGCTGTTTTTT. This sequence encodes CASSQRTGNTGELFF.